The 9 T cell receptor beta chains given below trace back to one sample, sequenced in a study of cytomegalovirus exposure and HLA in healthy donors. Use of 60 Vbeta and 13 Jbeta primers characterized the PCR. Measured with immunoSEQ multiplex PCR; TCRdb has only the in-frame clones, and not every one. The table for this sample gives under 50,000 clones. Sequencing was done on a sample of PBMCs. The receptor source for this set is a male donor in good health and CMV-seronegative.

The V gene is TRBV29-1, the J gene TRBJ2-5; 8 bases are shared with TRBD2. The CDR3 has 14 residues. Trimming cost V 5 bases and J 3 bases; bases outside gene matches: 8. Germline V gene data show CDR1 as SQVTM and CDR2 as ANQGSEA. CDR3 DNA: TGCAGCGTTTCCGGGGGGGCTCCGAAAGAGACCCAGTACTTC. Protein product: CSVSGGAPKETQYF.

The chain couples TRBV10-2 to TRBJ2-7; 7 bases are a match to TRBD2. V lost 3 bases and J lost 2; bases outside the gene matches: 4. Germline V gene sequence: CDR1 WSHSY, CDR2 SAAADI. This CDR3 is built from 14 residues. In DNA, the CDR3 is TGCGCCAGCAGTGAAAGCGGGGATACCTACGAGCAGTACTTC. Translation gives CASSESGDTYEQYF.

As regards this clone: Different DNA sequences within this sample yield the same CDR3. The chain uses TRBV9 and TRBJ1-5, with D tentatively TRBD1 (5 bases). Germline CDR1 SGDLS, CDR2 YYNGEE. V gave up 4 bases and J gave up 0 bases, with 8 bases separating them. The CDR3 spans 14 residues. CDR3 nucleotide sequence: TGTGCCAGCAGCAGGGGCGTTAGCAATCAGCCCCAGCATTTT. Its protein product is CASSRGVSNQPQHF.

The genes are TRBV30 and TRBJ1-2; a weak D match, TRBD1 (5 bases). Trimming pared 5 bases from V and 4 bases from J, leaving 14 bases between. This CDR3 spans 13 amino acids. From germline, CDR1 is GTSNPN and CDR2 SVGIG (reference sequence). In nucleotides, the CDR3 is TGTGCCTGGCATAAGGGGCTGGGCTATGGCTACACCTTC. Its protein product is CAWHKGLGYGYTF.

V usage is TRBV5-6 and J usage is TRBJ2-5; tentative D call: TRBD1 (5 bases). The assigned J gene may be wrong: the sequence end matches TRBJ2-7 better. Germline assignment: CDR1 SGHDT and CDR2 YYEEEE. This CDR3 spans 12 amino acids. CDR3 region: CASSPPTGEQYF. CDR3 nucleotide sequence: TGTGCCAGCAGCCCCCCCACAGGCGAGCAGTACTTC.

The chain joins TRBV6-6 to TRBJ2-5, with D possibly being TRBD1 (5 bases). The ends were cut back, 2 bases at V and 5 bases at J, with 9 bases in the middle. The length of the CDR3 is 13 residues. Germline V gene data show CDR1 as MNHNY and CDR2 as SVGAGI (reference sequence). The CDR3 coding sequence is TGTGCCAGCAGTTACAGCAGGGATGAGACCCAGTACTTC. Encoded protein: CASSYSRDETQYF.

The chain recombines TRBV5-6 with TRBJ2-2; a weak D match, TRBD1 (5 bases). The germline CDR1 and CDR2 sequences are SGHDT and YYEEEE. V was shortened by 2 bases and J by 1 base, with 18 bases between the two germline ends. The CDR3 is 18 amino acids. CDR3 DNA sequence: TGTGCCAGCAGCTTTGGCCGCACAGGCCGGCTGAACACCGGGGAGCTGTTTTTT. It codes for CASSFGRTGRLNTGELFF.

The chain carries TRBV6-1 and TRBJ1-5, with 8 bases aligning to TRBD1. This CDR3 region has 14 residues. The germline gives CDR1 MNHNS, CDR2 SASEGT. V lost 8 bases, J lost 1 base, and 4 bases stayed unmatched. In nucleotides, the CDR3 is TGTGCCAGCGAGGACAGGGTGAGCAATCAGCCCCAGCATTTT. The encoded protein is CASEDRVSNQPQHF.

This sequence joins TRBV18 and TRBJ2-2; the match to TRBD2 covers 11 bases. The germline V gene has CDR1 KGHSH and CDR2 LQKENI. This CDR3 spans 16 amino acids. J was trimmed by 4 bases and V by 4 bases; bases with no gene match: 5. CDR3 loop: CASSHLAGGSTGELFF. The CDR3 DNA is TGTGCCAGCTCACACCTAGCGGGGGGAAGCACCGGGGAGCTGTTTTTT.